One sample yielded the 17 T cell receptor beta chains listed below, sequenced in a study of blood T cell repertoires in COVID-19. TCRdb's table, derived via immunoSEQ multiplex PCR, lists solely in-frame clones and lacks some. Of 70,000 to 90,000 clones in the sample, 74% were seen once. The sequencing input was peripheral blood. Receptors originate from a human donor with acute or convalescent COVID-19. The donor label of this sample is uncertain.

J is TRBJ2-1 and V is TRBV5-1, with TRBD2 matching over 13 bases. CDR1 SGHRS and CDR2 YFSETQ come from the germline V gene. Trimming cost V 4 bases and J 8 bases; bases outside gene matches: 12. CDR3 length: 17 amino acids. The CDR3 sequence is CASSRAPTSGGADEQFF. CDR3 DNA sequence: TGCGCCAGCAGCCGTGCACCTACTAGCGGGGGGGCGGATGAGCAGTTCTTC.

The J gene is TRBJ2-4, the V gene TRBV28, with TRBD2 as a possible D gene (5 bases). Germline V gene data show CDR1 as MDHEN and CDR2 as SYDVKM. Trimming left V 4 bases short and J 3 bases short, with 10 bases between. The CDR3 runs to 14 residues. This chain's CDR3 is CASSSPGVKNIQYF. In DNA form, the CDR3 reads TGTGCCAGCAGTTCCCCCGGGGTCAAAAACATTCAGTACTTC. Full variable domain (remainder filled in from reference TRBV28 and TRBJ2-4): DVKVTQSSRYLVKRTGEKVFLECVQDMDHENMFWYRQDPGLGLRLIYFSYDVKMKEKGDIPEGYSVSREKKERFSLILESASTNQTSMYLCASSSPGVKNIQYFGAGTRLSVL.

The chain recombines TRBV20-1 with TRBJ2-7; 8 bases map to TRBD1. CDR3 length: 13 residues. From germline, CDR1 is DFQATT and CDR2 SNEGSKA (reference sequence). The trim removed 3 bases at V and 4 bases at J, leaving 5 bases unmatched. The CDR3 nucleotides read TGCAGTGCTAGTCTTAGACAGGGGTACGAGCAGTACGTC. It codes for CSASLRQGYEQYV.

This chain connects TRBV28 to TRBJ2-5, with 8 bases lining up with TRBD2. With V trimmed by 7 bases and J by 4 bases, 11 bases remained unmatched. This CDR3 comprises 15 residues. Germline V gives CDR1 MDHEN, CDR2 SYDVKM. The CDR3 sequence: CASKPGGGLLETQYF. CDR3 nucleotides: TGTGCCAGCAAACCCGGGGGGGGACTCCTAGAGACCCAGTACTTC.

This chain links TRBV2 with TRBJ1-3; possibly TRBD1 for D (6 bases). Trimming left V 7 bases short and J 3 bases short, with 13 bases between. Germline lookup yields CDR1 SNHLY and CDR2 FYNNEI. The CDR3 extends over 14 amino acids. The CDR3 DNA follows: TGTGCCAGCAATCAGGGGCGAGTTGGAAACACCATATATTTT. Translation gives CASNQGRVGNTIYF.

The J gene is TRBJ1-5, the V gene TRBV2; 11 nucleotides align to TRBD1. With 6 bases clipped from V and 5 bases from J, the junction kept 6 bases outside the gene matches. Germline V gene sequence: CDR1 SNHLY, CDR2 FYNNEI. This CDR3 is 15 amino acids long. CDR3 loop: CASRADRGPHQPQHF. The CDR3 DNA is TGTGCCAGCAGGGCGGACAGGGGGCCCCATCAGCCCCAGCATTTT.

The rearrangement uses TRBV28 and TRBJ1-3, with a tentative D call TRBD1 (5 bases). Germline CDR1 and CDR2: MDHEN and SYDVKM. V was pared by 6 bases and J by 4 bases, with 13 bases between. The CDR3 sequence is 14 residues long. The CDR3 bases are TGTGCCAGCAGATCCCAGGGAACAGGAAACACCATATATTTT. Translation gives CASRSQGTGNTIYF. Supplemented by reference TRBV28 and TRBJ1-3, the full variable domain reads DVKVTQSSRYLVKRTGEKVFLECVQDMDHENMFWYRQDPGLGLRLIYFSYDVKMKEKGDIPEGYSVSREKKERFSLILESASTNQTSMYLCASRSQGTGNTIYFGEGSWLTVV.

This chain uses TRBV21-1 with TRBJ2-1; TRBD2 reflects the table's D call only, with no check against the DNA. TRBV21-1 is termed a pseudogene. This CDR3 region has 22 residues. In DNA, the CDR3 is TGTGCCAGCAGCAAAGACGGGTGGGCTAGAAGCACTAGCGGGAGACGGGGCAATGAGCAGTTCTTC. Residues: CASSKDGWARSTSGRRGNEQFF.

The chain's CDR3 is CASSSPTGLHQPQHF. The DNA of the CDR3 is TGTGCCAGCAGTTCCCCGACAGGGCTGCATCAGCCCCAGCATTTT. This chain connects TRBV28 to TRBJ1-5; 7 bases match TRBD1. V dropped 4 bases and J dropped 5; count of bases not matched to a gene: 8. Germline values: CDR1 MDHEN, CDR2 SYDVKM. The CDR3 consists of 15 residues.

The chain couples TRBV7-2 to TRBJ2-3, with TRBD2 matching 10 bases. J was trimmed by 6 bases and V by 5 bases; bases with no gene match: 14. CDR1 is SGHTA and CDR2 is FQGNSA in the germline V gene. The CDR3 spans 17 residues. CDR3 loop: CASSPRPTAGGWDTQYF. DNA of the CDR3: TGTGCCAGCAGCCCCAGGCCCACAGCGGGGGGGTGGGATACGCAGTATTTT.

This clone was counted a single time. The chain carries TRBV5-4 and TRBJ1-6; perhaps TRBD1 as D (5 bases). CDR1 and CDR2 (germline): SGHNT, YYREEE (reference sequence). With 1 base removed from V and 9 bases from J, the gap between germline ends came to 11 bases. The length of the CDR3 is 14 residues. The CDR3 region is CASSLTQGGSPLHF. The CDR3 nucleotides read TGTGCCAGCAGCTTGACCCAGGGTGGTTCACCCCTCCACTTT.

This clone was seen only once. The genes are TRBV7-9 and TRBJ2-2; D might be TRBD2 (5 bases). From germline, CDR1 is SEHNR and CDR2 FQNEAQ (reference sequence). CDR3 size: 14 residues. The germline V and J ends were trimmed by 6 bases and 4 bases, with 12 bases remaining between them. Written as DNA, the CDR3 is TGTGCCAGCAGAAAAGGGAGCGGCACCGGGGAGCTGTTTTTT. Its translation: CASRKGSGTGELFF.

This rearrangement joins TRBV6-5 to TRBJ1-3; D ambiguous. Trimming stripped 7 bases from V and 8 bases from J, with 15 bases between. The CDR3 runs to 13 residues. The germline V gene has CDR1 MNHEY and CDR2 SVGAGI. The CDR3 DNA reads TGTGCCAGCACGGGTCAGGCGCGGGACACCATATATTTT. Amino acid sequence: CASTGQARDTIYF.

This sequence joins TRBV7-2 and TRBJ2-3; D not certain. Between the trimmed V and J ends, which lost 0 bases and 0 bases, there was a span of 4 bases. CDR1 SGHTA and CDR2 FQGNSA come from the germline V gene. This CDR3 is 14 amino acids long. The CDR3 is CASSLALSTDTQYF. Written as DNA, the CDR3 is TGTGCCAGCAGCTTAGCGCTAAGCACAGATACGCAGTATTTT.

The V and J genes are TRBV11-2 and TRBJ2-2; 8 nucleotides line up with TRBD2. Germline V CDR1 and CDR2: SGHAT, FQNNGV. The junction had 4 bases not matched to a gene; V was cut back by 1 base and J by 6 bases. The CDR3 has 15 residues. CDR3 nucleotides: TGTGCCAGCAGCTTAGGAGGCGGGAGGCCCGGGGAGCTGTTTTTT. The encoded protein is CASSLGGGRPGELFF. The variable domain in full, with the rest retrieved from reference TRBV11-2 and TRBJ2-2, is EAGVAQSPRYKIIEKRQSVAFWCNPISGHATLYWYQQILGQGPKLLIQFQNNGVVDDSQLPKDRFSAERLKGVDSTLKIQPAKLEDSAVYLCASSLGGGRPGELFFGEGSRLTVL.

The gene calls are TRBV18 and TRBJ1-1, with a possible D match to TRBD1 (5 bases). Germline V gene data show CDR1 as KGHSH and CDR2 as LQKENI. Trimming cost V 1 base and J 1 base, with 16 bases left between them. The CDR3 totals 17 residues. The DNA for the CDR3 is TGTGCCAGCTCACCACTAAATCAGCCTACAGGGAACACTGAAGCTTTCTTT. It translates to CASSPLNQPTGNTEAFF. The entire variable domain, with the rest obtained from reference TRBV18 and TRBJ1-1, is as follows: NAGVMQNPRHLVRRRGQEARLRCSPMKGHSHVYWYRQLPEEGLKFMVYLQKENIIDESGMPKERFSAEFPKEGPSILRIQQVVRGDSAAYFCASSPLNQPTGNTEAFFGQGTRLTVV.

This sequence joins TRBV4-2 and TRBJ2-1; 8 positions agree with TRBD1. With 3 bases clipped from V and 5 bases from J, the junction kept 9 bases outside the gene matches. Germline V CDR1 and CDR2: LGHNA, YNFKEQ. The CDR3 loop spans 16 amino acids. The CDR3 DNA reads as TGTGCCAGCAGCCATCCACAGGGGGTGGAGGACAATGAGCAGTTCTTC. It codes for CASSHPQGVEDNEQFF.